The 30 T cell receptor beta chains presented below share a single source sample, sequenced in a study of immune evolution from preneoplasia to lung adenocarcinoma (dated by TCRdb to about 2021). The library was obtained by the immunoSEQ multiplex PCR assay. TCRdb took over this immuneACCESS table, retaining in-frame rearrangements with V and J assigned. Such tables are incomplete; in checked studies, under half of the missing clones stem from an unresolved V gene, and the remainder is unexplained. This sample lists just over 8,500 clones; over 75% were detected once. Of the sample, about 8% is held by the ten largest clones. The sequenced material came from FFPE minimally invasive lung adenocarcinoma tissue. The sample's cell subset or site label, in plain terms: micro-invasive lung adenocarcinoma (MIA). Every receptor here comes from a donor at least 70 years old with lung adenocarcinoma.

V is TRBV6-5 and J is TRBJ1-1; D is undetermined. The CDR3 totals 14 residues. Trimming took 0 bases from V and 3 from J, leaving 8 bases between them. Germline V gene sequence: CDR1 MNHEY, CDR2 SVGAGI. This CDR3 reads CASSYSARYTEAFF. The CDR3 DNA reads TGTGCCAGCAGTTACTCTGCGAGGTACACTGAAGCTTTCTTT.

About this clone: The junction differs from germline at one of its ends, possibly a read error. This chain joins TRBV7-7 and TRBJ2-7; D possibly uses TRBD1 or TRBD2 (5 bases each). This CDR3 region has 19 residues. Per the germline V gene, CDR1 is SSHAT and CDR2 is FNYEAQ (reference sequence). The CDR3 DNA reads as TGTGCTAGCAGCTCCCAAGAGGGCGTGGGGCGTGGTAGAGGTTACGAGCAGTACTTC. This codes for CASSSQEGVGRGRGYEQYF. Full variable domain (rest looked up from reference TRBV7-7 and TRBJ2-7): GAGVSQSPRYKVTKRGQDVTLRCDPISSHATLYWYQQALGQGPEFLTYFNYEAQPDKSGLPSDRFSAERPEGSISTLTIQRTEQRDSAMYRCASSSQEGVGRGRGYEQYFGPGTRLTVT.

The DNA of the CDR3 is TGCGCCAGCCGACTTATTGGACTACCCCAAGAGACCCAGTACTTC. Its translation is CASRLIGLPQETQYF. The chain has TRBV5-1 and TRBJ2-5, with a possible D match to TRBD2 (6 bases). The CDR3 spans 15 residues. Trimming took off 7 bases at V and 1 base at J, with 17 bases between the two ends. Germline V gene sequence: CDR1 SGHRS, CDR2 YFSETQ. Supplemented by reference TRBV5-1 and TRBJ2-5, the full variable domain reads KAGVTQTPRYLIKTRGQQVTLSCSPISGHRSVSWYQQTPGQGLQFLFEYFSETQRNKGNFPGRFSGRQFSNSRSEMNVSTLELGDSALYLCASRLIGLPQETQYFGPGTRLLVL.

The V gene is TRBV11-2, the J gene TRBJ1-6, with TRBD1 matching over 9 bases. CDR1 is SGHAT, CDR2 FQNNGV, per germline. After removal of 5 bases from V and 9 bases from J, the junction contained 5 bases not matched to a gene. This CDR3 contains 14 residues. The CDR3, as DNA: TGTGCCAGCAGCCGGGGACAGGGAGGTTCACCCCTCCACTTT. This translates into CASSRGQGGSPLHF. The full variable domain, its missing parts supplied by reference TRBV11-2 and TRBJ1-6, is EAGVAQSPRYKIIEKRQSVAFWCNPISGHATLYWYQQILGQGPKLLIQFQNNGVVDDSQLPKDRFSAERLKGVDSTLKIQPAKLEDSAVYLCASSRGQGGSPLHFGNGTRLTVT.

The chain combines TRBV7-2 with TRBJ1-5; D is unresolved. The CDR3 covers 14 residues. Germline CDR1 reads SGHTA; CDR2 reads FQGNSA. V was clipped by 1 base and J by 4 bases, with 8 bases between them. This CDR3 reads CASSLDVGNQPQHF. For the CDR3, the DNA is TGTGCCAGCAGCTTAGACGTAGGGAATCAGCCCCAGCATTTT.

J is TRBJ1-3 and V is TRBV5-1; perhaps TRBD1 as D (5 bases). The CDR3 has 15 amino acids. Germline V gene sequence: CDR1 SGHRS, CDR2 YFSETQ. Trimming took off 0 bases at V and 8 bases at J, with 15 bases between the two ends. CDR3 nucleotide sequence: TGCGCCAGCAGCTTGGCCGGCCGGGGAGGGGACACCATATATTTT. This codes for CASSLAGRGGDTIYF.

The CDR3 here is CASRNQGQTNTEAFF. The CDR3 DNA follows: TGTGCCAGCAGAAATCAGGGACAGACGAACACTGAAGCTTTCTTT. J is TRBJ1-1 and V is TRBV28, with TRBD1 matching over 7 bases. CDR1 and CDR2 from the germline V gene are MDHEN and SYDVKM. The V gene end was trimmed by 6 bases and the J gene end by 1 base; junction bases not matched to a gene: 8. CDR3 size: 15 residues.

The CDR3 loop reads CASSLADWTENSYEQYF. In DNA, the CDR3 is TGTGCCAGCAGCTTAGCGGACTGGACCGAGAACTCCTACGAGCAGTACTTC. The gene calls are TRBV11-2 and TRBJ2-5, with D possibly TRBD2 on 5 matching bases. The J call could be wrong; TRBJ2-7 is a better fit for the DNA end. Looked up from germline, CDR1 is SGHAT and CDR2 is FQNNGV. The CDR3 is 17 residues long.

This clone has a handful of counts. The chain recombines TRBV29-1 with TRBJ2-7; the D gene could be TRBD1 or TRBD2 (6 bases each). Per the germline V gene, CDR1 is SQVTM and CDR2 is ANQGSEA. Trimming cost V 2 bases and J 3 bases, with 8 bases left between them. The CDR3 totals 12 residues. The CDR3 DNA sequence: TGCAGCGTTGAAAGGGGGGACTACGAGCAGTACTTC. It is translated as CSVERGDYEQYF.

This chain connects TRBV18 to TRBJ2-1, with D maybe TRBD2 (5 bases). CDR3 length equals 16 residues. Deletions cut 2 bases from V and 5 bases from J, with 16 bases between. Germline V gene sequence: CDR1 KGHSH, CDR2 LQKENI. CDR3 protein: CASSPNPGVRDNEQFF. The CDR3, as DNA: TGTGCCAGCTCACCAAATCCCGGGGTGCGGGACAATGAGCAGTTCTTC. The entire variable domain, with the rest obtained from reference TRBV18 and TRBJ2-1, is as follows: NAGVMQNPRHLVRRRGQEARLRCSPMKGHSHVYWYRQLPEEGLKFMVYLQKENIIDESGMPKERFSAEFPKEGPSILRIQQVVRGDSAAYFCASSPNPGVRDNEQFFGPGTRLTVL.

CDR3 loop: CASSKGQDLYNEQFF. In nucleotides, the CDR3 is TGTGCCAGCAGCAAAGGACAGGACCTATACAATGAGCAGTTCTTC. The rearrangement uses TRBV7-2 and TRBJ2-1; 7 bases line up with TRBD1. The ends lost 5 bases at V and 4 bases at J; junction bases unmatched: 8. This CDR3 spans 15 amino acids. The germline gives CDR1 SGHTA, CDR2 FQGNSA.

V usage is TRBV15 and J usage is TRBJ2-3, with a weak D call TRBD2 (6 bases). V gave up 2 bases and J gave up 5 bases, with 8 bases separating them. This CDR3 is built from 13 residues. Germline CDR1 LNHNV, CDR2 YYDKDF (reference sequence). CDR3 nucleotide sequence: TGTGCCACCAGCAGAAACGGGGGAGATACGCAGTATTTT. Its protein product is CATSRNGGDTQYF.

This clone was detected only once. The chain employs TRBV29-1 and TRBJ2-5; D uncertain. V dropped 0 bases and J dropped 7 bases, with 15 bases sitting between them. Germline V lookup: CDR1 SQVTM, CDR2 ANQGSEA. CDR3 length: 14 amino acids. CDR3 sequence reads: CSVEDLSPWRTQYF. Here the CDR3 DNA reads TGCAGCGTTGAAGATTTGAGCCCTTGGAGGACCCAGTACTTC.

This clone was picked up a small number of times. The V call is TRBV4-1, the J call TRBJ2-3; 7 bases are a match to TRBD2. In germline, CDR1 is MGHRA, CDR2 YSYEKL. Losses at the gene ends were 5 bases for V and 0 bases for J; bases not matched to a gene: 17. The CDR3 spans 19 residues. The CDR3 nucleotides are TGCGCCAGCAGCACCCCCCGGGGTGTAGCGGGCCCCAGCACAGATACGCAGTATTTT. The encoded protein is CASSTPRGVAGPSTDTQYF.

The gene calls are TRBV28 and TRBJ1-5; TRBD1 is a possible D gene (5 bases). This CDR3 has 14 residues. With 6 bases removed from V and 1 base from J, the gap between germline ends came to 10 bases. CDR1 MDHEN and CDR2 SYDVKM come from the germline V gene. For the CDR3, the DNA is TGTGCCAGCAGAAACAGGTGGAGCAATCAGCCCCAGCATTTT. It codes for CASRNRWSNQPQHF.

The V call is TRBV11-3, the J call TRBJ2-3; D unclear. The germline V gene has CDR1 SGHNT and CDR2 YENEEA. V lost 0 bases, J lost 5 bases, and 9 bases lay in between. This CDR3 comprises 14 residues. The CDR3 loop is CASSLDPLEDTQYF. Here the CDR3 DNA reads TGTGCCAGCAGCTTAGATCCCCTGGAAGATACGCAGTATTTT.

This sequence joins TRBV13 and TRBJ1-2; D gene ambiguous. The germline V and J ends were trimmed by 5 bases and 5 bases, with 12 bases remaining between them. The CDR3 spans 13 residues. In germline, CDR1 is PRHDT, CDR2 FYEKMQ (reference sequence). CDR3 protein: CASSPDPSYGYTF. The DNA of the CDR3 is TGTGCCAGCAGCCCTGACCCGTCGTATGGCTACACCTTC. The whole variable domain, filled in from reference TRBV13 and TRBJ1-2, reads AAGVIQSPRHLIKEKRETATLKCYPIPRHDTVYWYQQGPGQDPQFLISFYEKMQSDKGSIPDRFSAQQFSDYHSELNMSSLELGDSALYFCASSPDPSYGYTFGSGTRLTVV.

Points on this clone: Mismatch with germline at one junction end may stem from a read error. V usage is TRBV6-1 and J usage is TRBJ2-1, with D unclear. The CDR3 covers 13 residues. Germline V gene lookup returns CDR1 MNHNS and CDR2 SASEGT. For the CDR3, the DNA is TGTGCCAGCAGTGAAGGAGTCAAAACGGGTGTCCTCTTC. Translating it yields CASSEGVKTGVLF.

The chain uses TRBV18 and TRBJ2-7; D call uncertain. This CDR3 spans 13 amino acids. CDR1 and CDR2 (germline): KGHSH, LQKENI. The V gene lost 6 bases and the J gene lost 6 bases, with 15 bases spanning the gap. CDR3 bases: TGTGCCAGCTCCCATGGGTCGGGCGGCGAGCAGTACTTC. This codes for CASSHGSGGEQYF.

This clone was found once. CDR3: CASRVDGAPRPQHF. CDR3 nucleotide sequence: TGTGCCAGCAGGGTTGACGGGGCCCCTAGGCCCCAGCATTTT. This chain joins TRBV6-1 and TRBJ1-5, with a weak D call TRBD1 (5 bases). CDR1 and CDR2 (germline): MNHNS, SASEGT. This CDR3 region has 14 residues. With 6 bases removed from V and 9 bases from J, the gap between germline ends came to 18 bases.

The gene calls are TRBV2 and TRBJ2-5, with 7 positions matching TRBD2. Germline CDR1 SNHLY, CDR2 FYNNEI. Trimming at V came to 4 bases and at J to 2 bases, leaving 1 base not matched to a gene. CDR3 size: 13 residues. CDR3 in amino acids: CASSGGGQETQYF. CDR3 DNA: TGTGCCAGCAGTGGGGGGGGACAAGAGACCCAGTACTTC.

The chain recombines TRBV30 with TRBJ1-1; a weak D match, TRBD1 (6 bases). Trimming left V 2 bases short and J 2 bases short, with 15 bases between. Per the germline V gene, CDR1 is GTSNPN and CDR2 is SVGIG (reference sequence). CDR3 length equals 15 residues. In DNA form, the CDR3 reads TGTGCCTGGAGTCGCCCAAAGGGGGGTAACACTGAAGCTTTCTTT. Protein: CAWSRPKGGNTEAFF.

CDR3 sequence reads: CASSLALGSYNEQFF. The CDR3 bases are TGCGCCAGCAGCTTGGCCTTGGGCTCCTACAATGAGCAGTTCTTC. This chain uses TRBV5-1 with TRBJ2-1; D not certain. The germline V and J ends were trimmed by 0 bases and 0 bases, with 7 bases remaining between them. The CDR3 covers 15 residues. Germline values: CDR1 SGHRS, CDR2 YFSETQ.

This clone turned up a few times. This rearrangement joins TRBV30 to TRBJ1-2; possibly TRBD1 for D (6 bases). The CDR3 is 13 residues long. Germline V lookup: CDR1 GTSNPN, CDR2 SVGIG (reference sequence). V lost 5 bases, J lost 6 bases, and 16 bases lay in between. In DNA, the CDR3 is TGTGCCTGGGCTCAGGGGACCCTGGATGGCTACACCTTC. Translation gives CAWAQGTLDGYTF.

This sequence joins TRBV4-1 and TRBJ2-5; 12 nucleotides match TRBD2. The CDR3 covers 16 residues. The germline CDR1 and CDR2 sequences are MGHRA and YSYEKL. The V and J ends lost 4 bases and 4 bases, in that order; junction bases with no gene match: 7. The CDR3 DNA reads TGCGCCAGCAGCCTCCGACTAGCGGGAGAACGAGAGACCCAGTACTTC. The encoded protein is CASSLRLAGERETQYF.

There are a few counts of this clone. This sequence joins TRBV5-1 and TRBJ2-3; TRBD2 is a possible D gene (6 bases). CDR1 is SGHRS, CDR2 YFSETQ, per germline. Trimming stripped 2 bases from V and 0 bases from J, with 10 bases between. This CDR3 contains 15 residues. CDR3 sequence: CASSFGGTSTDTQYF. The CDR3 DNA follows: TGCGCCAGCAGCTTTGGCGGGACTAGCACAGATACGCAGTATTTT. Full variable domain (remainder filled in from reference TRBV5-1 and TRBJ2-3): KAGVTQTPRYLIKTRGQQVTLSCSPISGHRSVSWYQQTPGQGLQFLFEYFSETQRNKGNFPGRFSGRQFSNSRSEMNVSTLELGDSALYLCASSFGGTSTDTQYFGPGTRLTVL.

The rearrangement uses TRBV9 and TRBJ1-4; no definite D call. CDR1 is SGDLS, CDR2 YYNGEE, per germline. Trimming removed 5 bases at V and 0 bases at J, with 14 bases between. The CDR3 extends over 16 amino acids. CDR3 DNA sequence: TGTGCCAGCAGTGCCCATGACCTAGCAACTAATGAAAAACTGTTTTTT. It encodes CASSAHDLATNEKLFF.

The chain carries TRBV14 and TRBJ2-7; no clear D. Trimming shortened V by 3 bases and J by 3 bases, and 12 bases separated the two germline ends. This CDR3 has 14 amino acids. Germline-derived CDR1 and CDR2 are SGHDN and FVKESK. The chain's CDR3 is CASSQTLSSYEQYF. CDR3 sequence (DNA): TGTGCCAGCAGCCAGACCCTTTCAAGCTACGAGCAGTACTTC. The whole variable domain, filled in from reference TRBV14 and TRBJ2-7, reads EAGVTQFPSHSVIEKGQTVTLRCDPISGHDNLYWYRRVMGKEIKFLLHFVKESKQDESGMPNNRFLAERTGGTYSTLKVQPAELEDSGVYFCASSQTLSSYEQYFGPGTRLTVT.

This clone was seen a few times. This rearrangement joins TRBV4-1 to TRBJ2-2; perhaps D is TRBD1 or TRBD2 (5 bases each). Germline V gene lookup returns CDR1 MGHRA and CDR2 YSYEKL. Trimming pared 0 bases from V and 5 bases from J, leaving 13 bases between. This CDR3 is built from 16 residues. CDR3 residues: CASSQDEGTATGELFF. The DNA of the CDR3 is TGCGCCAGCAGCCAAGATGAAGGGACCGCTACCGGGGAGCTGTTTTTT.

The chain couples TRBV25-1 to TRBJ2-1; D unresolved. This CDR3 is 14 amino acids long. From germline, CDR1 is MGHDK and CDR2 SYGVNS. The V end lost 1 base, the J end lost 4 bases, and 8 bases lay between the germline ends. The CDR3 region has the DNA TGTGCCAGCAGTGAATTAAAGAAATACAATGAGCAGTTCTTC. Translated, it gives CASSELKKYNEQFF. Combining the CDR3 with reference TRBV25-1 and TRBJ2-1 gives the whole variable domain EADIYQTPRYLVIGTGKKITLECSQTMGHDKMYWYQQDPGMELHLIHYSYGVNSTEKGDLSSESTVSRIRTEHFPLTLESARPSHTSQYLCASSELKKYNEQFFGPGTRLTVL.